The clone carrying this T cell receptor beta chain occurred many times. From germline, CDR1 is MNHEY and CDR2 SMNVEV (reference sequence). V shed 4 bases and J shed 5 bases, with 11 bases lying between them. CDR3 length equals 13 residues. Using RNA transcripts as the source, TCR beta CDR3 regions were amplified. Researchers ran a first-round RT-PCR on the TCR CDR3 using the HTBI primer set. TCRdb recomputed calls from the multiplex PCR reads with MiXCR, one row per CDR3 protein. The data hold roughly 240,000 distinct CDR3 sequences, with approximately 23% observed a single time. Each diagnosis was grounded in clinical symptoms, serum thyroxine and TRAb, thyroid ultrasound, and orbital computed tomography. The sample is drawn from a study of T cells in Graves' hyperthyroidism and ophthalmopathy. In the study overall: Any treatment followed the collection of peripheral blood at initial diagnosis.

This chain links TRBV27 with TRBJ1-2; TRBD1 is a possible D gene (6 bases). The origin of this receptor is a woman between 35 and 50 years old with Graves' ophthalmopathy. Source material: blood. The chain's CDR3 is CASSSTGLYGYTF. The CDR3 DNA is TGTGCCAGCAGTTCTACAGGGTTATATGGCTACACCTTC.